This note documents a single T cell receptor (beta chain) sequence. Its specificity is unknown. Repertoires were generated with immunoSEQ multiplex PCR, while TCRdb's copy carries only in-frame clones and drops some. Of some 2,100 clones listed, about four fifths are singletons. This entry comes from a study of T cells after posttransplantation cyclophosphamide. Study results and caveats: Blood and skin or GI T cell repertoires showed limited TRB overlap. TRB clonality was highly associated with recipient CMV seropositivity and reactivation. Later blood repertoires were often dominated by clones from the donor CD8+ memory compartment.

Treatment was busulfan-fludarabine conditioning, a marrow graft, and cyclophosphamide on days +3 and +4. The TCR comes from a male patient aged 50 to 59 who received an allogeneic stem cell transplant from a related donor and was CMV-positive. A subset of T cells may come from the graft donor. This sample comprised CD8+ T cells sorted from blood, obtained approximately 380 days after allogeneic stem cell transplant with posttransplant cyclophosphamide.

The CDR3: CASSSRLGNTEAFF. The CDR3 nucleotides are TGTGCCAGCAGCTCCAGACTCGGGAACACTGAAGCTTTCTTT. The V and J genes are TRBV7-2 and TRBJ1-1; D gene uncertain. Germline CDR1 SGHTA, CDR2 FQGNSA. The CDR3 covers 14 residues. V gave up 4 bases and J gave up 1 base, with 10 bases separating them.